These 32 T cell receptor beta chains share one sample of origin, sequenced in a study of chemoradiotherapy in HPV16-positive cancers. Clones were sequenced by immunoSEQ multiplex PCR, and TCRdb holds only the in-frame ones, with some missing. The sample lists approximately 15,000 clones; roughly 79% were seen once. The sample was taken from a patient who underwent chemoradiotherapy. These receptors were obtained from a human donor with HPV-associated anogenital cancer.

J is TRBJ2-1 and V is TRBV28; 7 bases align to TRBD2. Germline values: CDR1 MDHEN, CDR2 SYDVKM. This CDR3 spans 13 amino acids. The CDR3 coding sequence is TGTGCAGCGGGGCAGCCCTCCTACAATGAGCAGTTCTTC. Protein product: CAAGQPSYNEQFF.

The rearrangement uses TRBV6-6 and TRBJ2-2; D may match TRBD1 or TRBD2 (5 bases each). This CDR3 is built from 14 residues. The V and J ends lost 6 bases and 5 bases respectively, with 13 bases between them. The germline CDR1 and CDR2 sequences are MNHNY and SVGAGI (reference sequence). The CDR3 here is CASRGPWTTGELFF. The CDR3 DNA follows: TGTGCCAGCAGGGGACCGTGGACTACCGGGGAGCTGTTTTTT.

V and J are TRBV5-4 and TRBJ2-7, with 8 nucleotides matching TRBD2. The germline gives CDR1 SGHNT, CDR2 YYREEE (reference sequence). The CDR3 has 13 residues. Losses at the gene ends were 4 bases for V and 5 bases for J; bases not matched to a gene: 5. This chain's CDR3 is CASSQGLGHEQYF. The CDR3 DNA follows: TGTGCCAGCAGCCAGGGACTAGGGCACGAGCAGTACTTC.

The genes are TRBV10-3 and TRBJ2-5, with unresolved D. The CDR3 runs to 14 residues. CDR1 is ENHRY and CDR2 is SYGVKD in the germline V gene. The V end was cut by 0 bases, the J end by 5 bases, with 10 bases between. This CDR3 is CAISESQPGETQYF. CDR3 nucleotides: TGTGCCATCAGTGAGTCCCAGCCCGGGGAGACCCAGTACTTC.

CDR3 nucleotide sequence: TGTGCCAGCAGTGAAGTCCCAGGAGCGGGCTATGGCTACACCTTC. Its protein is CASSEVPGAGYGYTF. This chain links TRBV6-4 with TRBJ1-2; D gene uncertain. Deletions cut 3 bases from V and 4 bases from J, with 15 bases between. Germline CDR1 and CDR2: MRHNA and SNTAGT. CDR3 length equals 15 residues.

This chain uses TRBV7-9 with TRBJ1-1, with no clear D. CDR3 length: 14 residues. V lost 7 bases and J lost 2, with 14 bases in between. Germline V lookup: CDR1 SEHNR, CDR2 FQNEAQ (reference sequence). This CDR3 is CASTRQEGNTEAFF. The CDR3, as DNA: TGTGCCAGCACCCGCCAGGAGGGCAACACTGAAGCTTTCTTT.

The rearrangement links TRBV5-6 to TRBJ2-7, with a weak D call TRBD1 (5 bases). The CDR3 is 14 residues long. Trimming stripped 0 bases from V and 3 bases from J, with 10 bases between. Per germline, CDR1 SGHDT and CDR2 YYEEEE. CDR3 coding DNA: TGTGCCAGCAGCTTGGGTGCAGGGATCTACGAGCAGTACTTC. Its translation is CASSLGAGIYEQYF.

This clone was seen a single time. This rearrangement joins TRBV11-2 to TRBJ1-4; D might be TRBD1 (6 bases). V was cut by 5 bases and J by 7 bases, with 20 bases left in between. The CDR3 sequence is 16 residues long. CDR1 and CDR2 (germline): SGHAT, FQNNGV. CDR3 coding DNA: TGTGCCAGCAGCCGAAACACAGGGAGGCGCAGTGAAAAACTGTTTTTT. It encodes CASSRNTGRRSEKLFF.

This chain links TRBV7-2 with TRBJ2-5, with D possibly matching TRBD2 (6 bases). The CDR3 consists of 15 residues. Germline V gene data show CDR1 as SGHTA and CDR2 as FQGNSA. V dropped 5 bases and J dropped 6 bases, with 19 bases sitting between them. The CDR3 nucleotides read TGTGCCAGCAGCCCCCTTTCGCGGGAAGTGAAGACCCAGTACTTC. Translated, it gives CASSPLSREVKTQYF.

This clone turned up a few times. The chain carries TRBV4-3 and TRBJ1-1; the D is unclear. This CDR3 has 14 amino acids. Germline CDR1 is LGHNA and CDR2 is YSLEER. V gave up 0 bases and J gave up 0 bases, with 5 bases separating them. The CDR3 sequence is CASSQDRLNTEAFF. DNA of the CDR3: TGCGCCAGCAGCCAAGACAGGTTGAACACTGAAGCTTTCTTT.

This clone was recorded once. The V call is TRBV7-6, the J call TRBJ2-7; D is perhaps TRBD1 (6 bases). In germline, CDR1 is SGHVS, CDR2 FNYEAQ. This CDR3 spans 15 amino acids. With 0 bases removed from V and 0 bases from J, the gap between germline ends came to 9 bases. DNA of the CDR3: TGTGCCAGCAGCTTAGCCAGGGGAAACTCCTACGAGCAGTACTTC. This sequence encodes CASSLARGNSYEQYF. The full variable domain, its missing parts supplied by reference TRBV7-6 and TRBJ2-7, is GAGVSQSPRYKVTKRGQDVALRCDPISGHVSLYWYRQALGQGPEFLTYFNYEAQQDKSGLPNDRFSAERPEGSISTLTIQRTEQRDSAMYRCASSLARGNSYEQYFGPGTRLTVT.

The rearrangement uses TRBV5-1 and TRBJ1-4; 8 bases fit TRBD1. The germline CDR1 and CDR2 sequences are SGHRS and YFSETQ. The CDR3 is made up of 13 amino acids. Trimming removed 6 bases from V and 5 bases from J; junction bases left unmatched: 3. The CDR3 reads CASTTGANEKLFF. Here the CDR3 DNA reads TGCGCCAGCACGACAGGGGCGAATGAAAAACTGTTTTTT. Variable domain in full (rest from reference TRBV5-1 and TRBJ1-4): KAGVTQTPRYLIKTRGQQVTLSCSPISGHRSVSWYQQTPGQGLQFLFEYFSETQRNKGNFPGRFSGRQFSNSRSEMNVSTLELGDSALYLCASTTGANEKLFFGSGTQLSVL.

The gene calls are TRBV6-1 and TRBJ2-2; D tentatively fits TRBD1 or TRBD2 (5 bases each). In germline, CDR1 is MNHNS, CDR2 SASEGT. Deletions cut 7 bases from V and 2 bases from J, with 11 bases between. This CDR3 contains 14 residues. The CDR3 protein is CASMGVGNTGELFF. In DNA form, the CDR3 reads TGTGCCAGCATGGGGGTGGGCAACACCGGGGAGCTGTTTTTT.

The chain recombines TRBV7-2 with TRBJ1-3; 7 bases align to TRBD1. Germline CDR1 reads SGHTA; CDR2 reads FQGNSA. This CDR3 is built from 15 residues. V lost 4 bases to trimming and J lost 4 bases; unmatched junction nucleotides: 7. The CDR3 region has the DNA TGTGCCAGCAGCTCGTCACAGGGGTACGGAAACACCATATATTTT. It codes for CASSSSQGYGNTIYF.

The chain joins TRBV28 to TRBJ2-7; 9 bases line up with TRBD1. CDR3 length: 15 amino acids. CDR1 MDHEN and CDR2 SYDVKM come from the germline V gene. The J segment lost 1 base and the V segment lost 4 bases, leaving 5 bases of the junction unmatched. The chain's CDR3 is CASSYRDRASYEQYF. DNA of the CDR3: TGTGCCAGCAGTTACCGGGACAGGGCTTCCTACGAGCAGTACTTC.

The chain recombines TRBV19 with TRBJ2-5; a possible D gene is TRBD2 (5 bases). Trimming pared 9 bases from V and 3 bases from J, leaving 20 bases between. CDR1 LNHDA and CDR2 SQIVND come from the germline V gene (reference sequence). This CDR3 is built from 15 residues. The CDR3 region has the DNA TGTGCCAGCAAAATAGGCCGCGAGGGAAAAGAGACCCAGTACTTC. As protein: CASKIGREGKETQYF. Full variable domain (remainder filled in from reference TRBV19 and TRBJ2-5): DGGITQSPKYLFRKEGQNVTLSCEQNLNHDAMYWYRQDPGQGLRLIYYSQIVNDFQKGDIAEGYSVSREKKESFPLTVTSAQKNPTAFYLCASKIGREGKETQYFGPGTRLLVL.

The DNA for the CDR3 is TGTGCCACCTCATCTAGACAGCAGTTGAGCTACGAGCAGTACTTC. It encodes CATSSRQQLSYEQYF. The chain uses TRBV19 and TRBJ2-7, with TRBD1 as a possible D gene (5 bases). V gave up 10 bases and J gave up 3 bases, with 22 bases separating them. This CDR3 comprises 15 residues. Germline values: CDR1 LNHDA, CDR2 SQIVND (reference sequence).

Here the CDR3 DNA reads TGTGCCAGCAGTTTATGGCGGGCAGGGAGTACAAATGAGCAGTTCTTC. It encodes CASSLWRAGSTNEQFF. The chain links TRBV28 to TRBJ2-1; possibly TRBD1 or TRBD2 for D (5 bases each). Germline values: CDR1 MDHEN, CDR2 SYDVKM. Trimming removed 0 bases at V and 7 bases at J, with 16 bases between. CDR3 length equals 16 residues.

The chain employs TRBV5-4 and TRBJ1-1; 11 positions agree with TRBD1. The CDR3 spans 12 residues. J lost 10 bases, V lost 4 bases, and 3 bases had no gene match. Germline values: CDR1 SGHNT, CDR2 YYREEE (reference sequence). The CDR3 is CASSLGTGGAFF. DNA for the CDR3: TGTGCCAGCAGCCTGGGGACAGGGGGAGCTTTCTTT. Together with reference TRBV5-4 and TRBJ1-1, the CDR3 gives the full variable domain: ETGVTQSPTHLIKTRGQQVTLRCSSQSGHNTVSWYQQALGQGPQFIFQYYREEENGRGNFPPRFSGLQFPNYSSELNVNALELDDSALYLCASSLGTGGAFFGQGTRLTVV.

This clone has only a few counts. The chain couples TRBV18 to TRBJ2-7; D ambiguous. The CDR3 is made up of 12 amino acids. The germline V gene encodes CDR1 KGHSH and CDR2 LQKENI. Deletions cut 4 bases from V and 3 bases from J, with 7 bases between. The CDR3: CASSLNRYEQYF. The CDR3 nucleotides read TGTGCCAGCTCACTTAACCGCTACGAGCAGTACTTC. The variable domain in full, completed from reference TRBV18 and TRBJ2-7, reads NAGVMQNPRHLVRRRGQEARLRCSPMKGHSHVYWYRQLPEEGLKFMVYLQKENIIDESGMPKERFSAEFPKEGPSILRIQQVVRGDSAAYFCASSLNRYEQYFGPGTRLTVT.

The V gene is TRBV7-9, the J gene TRBJ1-1, with D possibly matching TRBD1 (6 bases). V lost 5 bases and J 5 bases, leaving 15 bases between the germline ends. The CDR3 covers 14 residues. In germline, CDR1 is SEHNR, CDR2 FQNEAQ (reference sequence). CDR3 loop: CASSRNGGQTEAFF. CDR3 nucleotides: TGTGCCAGCAGCCGAAACGGGGGACAAACTGAAGCTTTCTTT.

The V call is TRBV7-9, the J call TRBJ1-5; 10 bases align to TRBD1. The germline V gene has CDR1 SEHNR and CDR2 FQNEAQ (reference sequence). CDR3 length: 16 amino acids. Trimming cost V 3 bases and J 4 bases; bases outside gene matches: 6. In DNA form, the CDR3 reads TGTGCCAGCAGCTTGGATCGGGACAGGGGAAATCAGCCCCAGCATTTT. This sequence encodes CASSLDRDRGNQPQHF. Together with reference TRBV7-9 and TRBJ1-5, the CDR3 gives the full variable domain: DTGVSQNPRHKITKRGQNVTFRCDPISEHNRLYWYRQTLGQGPEFLTYFQNEAQLEKSRLLSDRFSAERPKGSFSTLEIQRTEQGDSAMYLCASSLDRDRGNQPQHFGDGTRLSIL.

The V gene is TRBV10-3, the J gene TRBJ2-7; TRBD1 might be the D (6 bases). Trimming took off 3 bases at V and 4 bases at J, with 10 bases between the two ends. Germline V gives CDR1 ENHRY, CDR2 SYGVKD. The CDR3 has 13 amino acids. CDR3 loop: CAISDRGTYEQYF. CDR3 sequence (DNA): TGTGCCATCAGTGACAGGGGTACATACGAGCAGTACTTC.

The gene calls are TRBV4-2 and TRBJ2-2, with TRBD1 identical over 8 bases. The CDR3 length is 15 residues. With 4 bases clipped from V and 3 bases from J, the junction kept 4 bases outside the gene matches. The germline V gene has CDR1 LGHNA and CDR2 YNFKEQ. The DNA for the CDR3 is TGTGCCAGCAGCCCCCTGACAGGGGACACCGGGGAGCTGTTTTTT. Encoded protein: CASSPLTGDTGELFF.

The J gene is TRBJ1-2, the V gene TRBV5-5, with a possible D match to TRBD1 (5 bases). V lost 1 base and J 8 bases, leaving 6 bases between the germline ends. This CDR3 has 11 residues. Germline loops: CDR1 SGHKS, CDR2 YYEKEE (reference sequence). CDR3 nucleotide sequence: TGTGCCAGCAGCTTGAACAGGGGCTACACCTTC. It yields the protein CASSLNRGYTF. Variable domain in full (rest from reference TRBV5-5 and TRBJ1-2): DAGVTQSPTHLIKTRGQQVTLRCSPISGHKSVSWYQQVLGQGPQFIFQYYEKEERGRGNFPDRFSARQFPNYSSELNVNALLLGDSALYLCASSLNRGYTFGSGTRLTVV.

This clone has only a few counts. The chain has TRBV28 and TRBJ1-1, with D unresolved. This CDR3 is 15 amino acids long. Between the trimmed V and J ends, which lost 7 bases and 0 bases, there was a span of 15 bases. Germline loops: CDR1 MDHEN, CDR2 SYDVKM. CDR3 region: CASTVEGNLNTEAFF. Written as DNA, the CDR3 is TGTGCCAGCACCGTCGAGGGCAACTTGAACACTGAAGCTTTCTTT.

This chain joins TRBV30 and TRBJ1-2, with TRBD1 matching over 7 bases. Germline-derived CDR1 and CDR2 are GTSNPN and SVGIG (reference sequence). The CDR3 has 13 amino acids. The V gene end was trimmed by 5 bases and the J gene end by 6 bases; junction bases not matched to a gene: 9. For the CDR3, the DNA is TGTGCCTGGGGAAGCGACAGGGTCAATGGCTACACCTTC. It yields the protein CAWGSDRVNGYTF.

This chain connects TRBV30 to TRBJ1-6; 8 nucleotides agree with TRBD1. The CDR3 spans 14 residues. Germline V gives CDR1 GTSNPN, CDR2 SVGIG (reference sequence). V shed 8 bases and J 6 bases; nucleotides not matched to a gene: 9. Here the CDR3 DNA reads TGTGCCGGATACCGGACAGGGATTAATTCACCCCTCCACTTT. Protein sequence: CAGYRTGINSPLHF. Full variable domain (missing parts from reference TRBV30 and TRBJ1-6): SQTIHQWPATLVQPVGSPLSLECTVEGTSNPNLYWYRQAAGRGLQLLFYSVGIGQISSEVPQNLSASRPQDRQFILSSKKLLLSDSGFYLCAGYRTGINSPLHFGNGTRLTVT.

The chain carries TRBV6-1 and TRBJ2-7; D uncertain. CDR3 length: 14 amino acids. Germline V gives CDR1 MNHNS, CDR2 SASEGT. V dropped 7 bases and J dropped 0 bases, with 13 bases sitting between them. CDR3 sequence (DNA): TGTGCCAGCACCACAACCTCCAGCTCCTACGAGCAGTACTTC. It encodes CASTTTSSSYEQYF.

J is TRBJ1-2 and V is TRBV30; the D gene is possibly TRBD1 (6 bases). This CDR3 spans 11 amino acids. V was cut by 8 bases and J by 2 bases, with 9 bases left in between. The germline V gene encodes CDR1 GTSNPN and CDR2 SVGIG (reference sequence). The CDR3 sequence is CAKGQNYGYTF. The DNA of the CDR3 is TGTGCCAAAGGACAGAACTATGGCTACACCTTC.

The chain recombines TRBV28 with TRBJ2-5, with a tentative D call TRBD1 (6 bases). CDR1 and CDR2 from the germline V gene are MDHEN and SYDVKM. The length of the CDR3 is 14 residues. V gave up 6 bases and J gave up 4 bases, with 15 bases separating them. The CDR3 region has the DNA TGTGCCAGCAGCGACGGACAGTCGAGAGAGACCCAGTACTTC. Translating gives CASSDGQSRETQYF.

The CDR3 reads CASSIVRGTGELFF. The CDR3, as DNA: TGTGCCAGTAGTATAGTTCGGGGTACCGGGGAGCTGTTTTTT. This chain connects TRBV19 to TRBJ2-2; tentative D call: TRBD2 (5 bases). Trimming stripped 1 base from V and 5 bases from J, with 8 bases between. The CDR3 length is 14 residues. Germline-derived CDR1 and CDR2 are LNHDA and SQIVND (reference sequence).